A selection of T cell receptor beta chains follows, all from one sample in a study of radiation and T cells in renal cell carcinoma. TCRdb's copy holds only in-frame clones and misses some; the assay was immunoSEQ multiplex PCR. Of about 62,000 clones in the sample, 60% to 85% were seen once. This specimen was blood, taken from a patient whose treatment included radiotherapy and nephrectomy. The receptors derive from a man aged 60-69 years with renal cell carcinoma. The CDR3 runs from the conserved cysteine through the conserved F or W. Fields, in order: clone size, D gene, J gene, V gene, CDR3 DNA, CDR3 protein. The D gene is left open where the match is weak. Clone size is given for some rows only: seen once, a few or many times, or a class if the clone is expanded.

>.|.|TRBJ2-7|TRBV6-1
TGTGCCAGCTCCGAGGACCTCTCCTACGAGCAGTACTTC
CASSEDLSYEQYF
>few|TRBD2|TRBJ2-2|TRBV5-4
TGTGCCAGCAGCCCCCGACTAGCGGGAGGGGTAAAAACCGGGGAGCTGTTTTTT
CASSPRLAGGVKTGELFF
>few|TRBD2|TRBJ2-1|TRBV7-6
TGTGCCAGCAGCTTAGCGGCCGGGGGGGCCGATGAGCAGTTCTTC
CASSLAAGGADEQFF
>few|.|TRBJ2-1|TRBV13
TGTGCCAGCAGCTTGGGGCGGTGGGTTGAGCAGTTCTTC
CASSLGRWVEQFF
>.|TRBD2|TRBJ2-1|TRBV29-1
TGCAGCCTGAGACTAGCGGGAGAAGGTGAGCAGTTCTTC
CSLRLAGEGEQFF
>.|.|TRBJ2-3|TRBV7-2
TGTGCCAGCAGCGTCGGCGCGGGGAGAGATACGCAGTATTTT
CASSVGAGRDTQYF
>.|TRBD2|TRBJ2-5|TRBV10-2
TGCGCCAGCAGTCGGGGACTAGCGGGAGAACAAGAGACCCAGTACTTC
CASSRGLAGEQETQYF
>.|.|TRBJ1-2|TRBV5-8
TGTGCCAGCAGCTTGCAAAGGAGTTATGGCTACACCTTT
CASSLQRSYGYTF
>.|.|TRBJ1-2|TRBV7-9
TGTGCCAGCAGCTTAGATAGCGGCAGTCGGGACTATGGCTACACCTTC
CASSLDSGSRDYGYTF
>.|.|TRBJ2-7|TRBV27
TGTGCCAGCAGTTTACTGGGGGAGAGCTCCTACGAGCAGTACTTC
CASSLLGESSYEQYF
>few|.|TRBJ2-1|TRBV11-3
TGTGCCAGCAGCTTCAGAGGCTACAATGAGCAGTTCTTC
CASSFRGYNEQFF
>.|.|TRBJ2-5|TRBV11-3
TGTGCCAGCAGCTACCAGTGGGACCCACAAGAGACCCAGTACTTC
CASSYQWDPQETQYF
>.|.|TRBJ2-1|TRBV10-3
TGTGCCATCAGTGCAGGGCAAACCAGCTCCTACAATGAGCAGTTCTTC
CAISAGQTSSYNEQFF
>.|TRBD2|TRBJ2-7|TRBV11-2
TGTGCCAGCAGCTTCGGGAGGGGCCCCTACGAGCAGTACTTC
CASSFGRGPYEQYF
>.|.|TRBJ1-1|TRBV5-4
TGTGCCAGCAGCTTGGACAGGGACCCTGAAGCTTTCTTT
CASSLDRDPEAFF
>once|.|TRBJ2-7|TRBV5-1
TGCGCCAGCAGCTCGCTCGACAGTGGAAGGGACGAGCAGTACTTC
CASSSLDSGRDEQYF
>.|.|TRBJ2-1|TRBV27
TGTGCCAGCCTTCCCCGGGACTTGTCCTACAATGAGCAGTTCTTC
CASLPRDLSYNEQFF
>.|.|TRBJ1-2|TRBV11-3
TGTGCCAGCAGCATTGGGGACTATGGCTACACCTTC
CASSIGDYGYTF